These 20 T cell receptor beta chains originate from one sample sequenced in a study of shared clonotypes between healthy human individuals (dated by TCRdb to 2018 to 2021). The method was the immunoSEQ multiplex PCR assay. The clones in this table, taken by TCRdb from immuneACCESS, are in-frame only. Not every clone is retained; where verified, under half of the shortfall comes from an unresolved V gene, and the cause of the rest is unknown. This sample is represented by about 1.5 million clones; 95% to 99% of them were singletons. Roughly 0.42% of the sample lies in the top ten. The sample comprised naive CD4+ T cells sorted from blood. The cell subset or site label of this sample denotes: CD45RA+ positively selected. These TCRs come from a man aged 30-40 years in good health.

Note on this clone: The same CDR3 is also encoded by other DNA sequences in this sample. This chain connects TRBV28 to TRBJ1-1; unclear D gene. From germline, CDR1 is MDHEN and CDR2 SYDVKM. V was pared by 6 bases and J by 2 bases, with 4 bases between. CDR3 length: 11 amino acids. The CDR3 spells CASSQNTEAFF. DNA for the CDR3: TGTGCCAGCAGCCAAAACACTGAAGCTTTCTTT. Full variable domain (missing parts from reference TRBV28 and TRBJ1-1): DVKVTQSSRYLVKRTGEKVFLECVQDMDHENMFWYRQDPGLGLRLIYFSYDVKMKEKGDIPEGYSVSREKKERFSLILESASTNQTSMYLCASSQNTEAFFGQGTRLTVV.

This sequence joins TRBV28 and TRBJ1-2, with D perhaps TRBD1 (5 bases). Germline V CDR1 and CDR2: MDHEN, SYDVKM. Trimming took off 3 bases at V and 2 bases at J, with 10 bases between the two ends. CDR3 length: 14 residues. The CDR3 nucleotides read TGTGCCAGCAGTTTCCCCCAGGGAAACTATGGCTACACCTTC. Its protein is CASSFPQGNYGYTF.

The V gene is TRBV6-5, the J gene TRBJ2-7; 7 bases are shared with TRBD2. Per germline, CDR1 MNHEY and CDR2 SVGAGI. This CDR3 is built from 14 residues. The V segment lost 8 bases and the J segment 4 bases; nucleotides outside the gene matches: 11. CDR3 DNA: TGTGCCAGCGGCCCGGCGGGAGTTGGTTACGAGCAGTACTTC. Translating it yields CASGPAGVGYEQYF.

The CDR3 loop is CASSEQRVSGNTIYF. The CDR3 coding sequence is TGTGCCAGCTCAGAGCAGAGGGTATCTGGAAACACCATATATTTT. The chain joins TRBV18 to TRBJ1-3; D is uncertain. CDR3 size: 15 residues. CDR1 and CDR2 from the germline V gene are KGHSH and LQKENI. V dropped 5 bases and J dropped 1 base, with 12 bases sitting between them.

V is TRBV6-5 and J is TRBJ1-5, with D uncertain. The CDR3 has 14 amino acids. The V gene lost 5 bases and the J gene lost 0 bases, with 8 bases spanning the gap. The germline gives CDR1 MNHEY, CDR2 SVGAGI. Here the CDR3 DNA reads TGTGCCAGCAGTCCCTTTTATAGCAATCAGCCCCAGCATTTT. Translating it yields CASSPFYSNQPQHF.

This chain uses TRBV2 with TRBJ2-7; possibly TRBD1 for D (5 bases). This CDR3 comprises 14 residues. The ends were cut back, 2 bases at V and 0 bases at J, with 8 bases in the middle. Looked up from germline, CDR1 is SNHLY and CDR2 is FYNNEI. Here the CDR3 DNA reads TGTGCCAGCAGTGAACAGGGCCTCTCCTACGAGCAGTACTTC. It codes for CASSEQGLSYEQYF.

The chain uses TRBV6-6 and TRBJ2-1; 10 nucleotides align to TRBD2. Trimming cost V 0 bases and J 6 bases; bases outside gene matches: 2. Germline V gene lookup returns CDR1 MNHNY and CDR2 SVGAGI (reference sequence). This CDR3 region has 15 residues. CDR3 DNA: TGTGCCAGCAGTTACTCGTCTAGCGGGAGCAATGAGCAGTTCTTC. Its protein is CASSYSSSGSNEQFF.

The genes are TRBV5-1 and TRBJ2-3; D is perhaps TRBD1 (5 bases). The CDR3 contains 15 residues. Germline CDR1 is SGHRS and CDR2 is YFSETQ. Trimming shortened V by 2 bases and J by 0 bases, and 10 bases separated the two germline ends. The CDR3 DNA sequence: TGCGCCAGCAGCTTTCGACAGCCTAGCACAGATACGCAGTATTTT. This codes for CASSFRQPSTDTQYF.

The chain couples TRBV6-5 to TRBJ1-2; D is unclear. The germline gives CDR1 MNHEY, CDR2 SVGAGI. V dropped 5 bases and J dropped 2 bases, with 9 bases sitting between them. CDR3 length equals 13 residues. The CDR3 region has the DNA TGTGCCAGCAGTATAACAAAAAACTATGGCTACACCTTC. Residues: CASSITKNYGYTF.

V usage is TRBV5-1 and J usage is TRBJ2-1; no reliable D call. Germline V gives CDR1 SGHRS, CDR2 YFSETQ. This CDR3 spans 13 amino acids. The V gene lost 0 bases and the J gene lost 10 bases, with 11 bases spanning the gap. CDR3 DNA sequence: TGCGCCAGCAGCTTGGTCGGAGAGAGCGAGCAGTTCTTC. Translation: CASSLVGESEQFF.

The chain combines TRBV4-2 with TRBJ2-2; D is unresolved. V shed 1 base and J shed 2 bases, with 17 bases lying between them. The CDR3 runs 18 residues. The germline gives CDR1 LGHNA, CDR2 YNFKEQ. This chain's CDR3 is CASSQVPPVGYNTGELFF. The CDR3 DNA is TGTGCCAGCAGCCAAGTCCCGCCAGTAGGATATAACACCGGGGAGCTGTTTTTT.

V usage is TRBV5-1 and J usage is TRBJ2-1, with D perhaps TRBD1 (6 bases). V was shortened by 4 bases and J by 9 bases, with 14 bases between the two germline ends. Germline lookup yields CDR1 SGHRS and CDR2 YFSETQ. This CDR3 has 13 residues. The CDR3 region is CASSARTVGEQFF. The CDR3 DNA reads as TGCGCCAGCAGCGCCAGGACAGTTGGTGAGCAGTTCTTC.

This clone was counted between two and nine times. This sequence joins TRBV19 and TRBJ2-3, with 7 bases that match TRBD1. Germline CDR1 LNHDA, CDR2 SQIVND (reference sequence). The CDR3 is made up of 16 amino acids. The V segment lost 0 bases and the J segment 5 bases; nucleotides outside the gene matches: 8. CDR3 sequence (DNA): TGTGCCAGTAGTATAGATAGGACAGGATTTCGAGATACGCAGTATTTT. Its translation: CASSIDRTGFRDTQYF.

On this clone: Other DNA sequences in this specimen translate into the identical CDR3. V gene TRBV5-1 combines with J gene TRBJ2-3; D uncertain. Germline V lookup: CDR1 SGHRS, CDR2 YFSETQ. Trimming removed 0 bases at V and 6 bases at J, with 5 bases between. The CDR3 has 12 residues. The CDR3 is CASSLVGDTQYF. The CDR3 DNA is TGCGCCAGCAGCTTGGTCGGGGATACGCAGTATTTT.

V is TRBV5-1 and J is TRBJ2-4; D assignment may be TRBD1 or TRBD2 (5 bases each). The CDR3 totals 15 residues. Germline V CDR1 and CDR2: SGHRS, YFSETQ. Trimming cost V 1 base and J 1 base, with 9 bases left between them. CDR3 coding DNA: TGCGCCAGCAGCTTGTTGGGGGTGGCCAAAAACATTCAGTACTTC. This translates into CASSLLGVAKNIQYF.

The J gene is TRBJ2-1, the V gene TRBV6-5; maybe TRBD2 (6 bases). The CDR3 length is 12 residues. Trimming shortened V by 5 bases and J by 9 bases, and 11 bases separated the two germline ends. Germline V CDR1 and CDR2: MNHEY, SVGAGI. DNA of the CDR3: TGTGCCAGCAGTAGGACGGAGGGTGAGCAGTTCTTC. Translation gives CASSRTEGEQFF.

The rearrangement links TRBV5-1 to TRBJ2-2, with D possibly TRBD1 on 5 matching bases. Germline V gene lookup returns CDR1 SGHRS and CDR2 YFSETQ. The CDR3 runs to 13 residues. With 4 bases removed from V and 4 bases from J, the gap between germline ends came to 8 bases. The CDR3 nucleotides read TGCGCCAGCAGCGCGACAGTCACCGGGGAGCTGTTTTTT. It yields the protein CASSATVTGELFF.

The V and J genes are TRBV19 and TRBJ2-7; D unresolved. V was trimmed by 6 bases and J by 7 bases, leaving 13 bases between them. Per the germline V gene, CDR1 is LNHDA and CDR2 is SQIVND (reference sequence). The CDR3 is 12 residues long. CDR3: CASRRPTGEQYF. The DNA for the CDR3 is TGTGCCAGTAGAAGGCCCACCGGGGAGCAGTACTTC.

The V and J genes are TRBV30 and TRBJ2-5; TRBD2 is a possible D gene (5 bases). The germline gives CDR1 GTSNPN, CDR2 SVGIG (reference sequence). Trimming left V 4 bases short and J 1 base short, with 7 bases between. CDR3 length: 12 residues. This chain's CDR3 is CAWTAGQETQYF. The DNA of the CDR3 is TGTGCCTGGACGGCGGGCCAAGAGACCCAGTACTTC.

The chain joins TRBV11-3 to TRBJ1-1; D gene ambiguous. This CDR3 comprises 14 residues. V lost 5 bases and J lost 2, with 12 bases in between. Per the germline V gene, CDR1 is SGHNT and CDR2 is YENEEA. The CDR3 is CASSHKPRNTEAFF. CDR3 sequence (DNA): TGTGCCAGCAGCCACAAACCCCGAAACACTGAAGCTTTCTTT.